The T cell receptor (beta chain) under discussion was sequenced for a study of blood T cell repertoires in COVID-19. Across the study: Acute and convalescent COVID-19 specimens originated in the United States, Italy and Spain. Nucleic acid was either cDNA or gDNA, and it came from T cells, B-cell-depleted T cells, or PBMCs.

The CDR3 is made up of 15 amino acids. Trimming shortened V by 5 bases and J by 3 bases, and 14 bases separated the two germline ends. Germline assignment: CDR1 MDHEN and CDR2 SYDVKM. In the original analysis: Amplification from reference gene primers served as the basis for estimated nucleated cell counts. Sequenced by immunoSEQ multiplex PCR; TCRdb stores in-frame clones only, minus some. V and J calls and clone size are copied from that table; D and trimming were computed from the DNA. In the table there are roughly 250,000 clones, around 82% of which are singletons. V and J are TRBV28 and TRBJ1-5; tentatively, D is TRBD1 (6 bases). The receptor was isolated from a woman of 80 years or more with active or convalescent COVID-19. Material for sequencing was peripheral blood. CDR3 region: CASSRQAPNNQPQHF. Here the CDR3 DNA reads TGTGCCAGCAGTCGACAGGCTCCAAACAATCAGCCCCAGCATTTT.